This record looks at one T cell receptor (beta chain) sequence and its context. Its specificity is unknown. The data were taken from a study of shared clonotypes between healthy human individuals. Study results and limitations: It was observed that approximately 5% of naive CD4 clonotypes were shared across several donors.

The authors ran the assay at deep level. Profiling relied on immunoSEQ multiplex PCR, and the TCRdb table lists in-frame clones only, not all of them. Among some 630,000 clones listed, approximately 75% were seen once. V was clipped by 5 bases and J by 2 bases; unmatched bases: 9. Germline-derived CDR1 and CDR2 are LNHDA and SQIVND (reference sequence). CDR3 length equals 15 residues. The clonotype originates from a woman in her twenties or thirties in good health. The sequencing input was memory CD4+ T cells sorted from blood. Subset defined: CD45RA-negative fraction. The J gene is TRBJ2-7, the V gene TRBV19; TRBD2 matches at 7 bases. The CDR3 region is CASSAPRGITYEQYF. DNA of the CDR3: TGTGCCAGTAGTGCCCCGCGGGGGATAACCTACGAGCAGTACTTC.